This T cell receptor (beta chain) was recovered during a study of CD8 T cells in ankylosing spondylitis. Germline V lookup: CDR1 SGHAT, CDR2 FQNNGV. The V and J ends lost 1 base and 7 bases respectively, with 3 bases between them. The CDR3 covers 11 residues. TCRdb independently ran MiXCR on the 5' RACE reads; one entry per CDR3 protein. The sample contains about 200,000 distinct CDR3 sequences, under 30% of which appear only once. The rearrangement joins TRBV11-2 to TRBJ2-3; the D is unclear. The sequence derives from a male donor with ankylosing spondylitis or in good health (not recorded which). Specimen: blood, either unsorted or a sorted T cell fraction (not recorded which). CDR3 residues: CASSLANTQYF. The CDR3 coding sequence is TGTGCCAGCAGCTTAGCCAATACGCAGTATTTT.